The 17 T cell receptor beta chains listed next were all sequenced from one sample in a study of CD8+CD57+ T cells in acquired aplastic anemia. Using genomic DNA as the template, TCR beta VDJ and CDR3 profiling was carried out. TCRdb analysed the reads with MiXCR anew, one entry per CDR3 protein. The table includes roughly 420,000 distinct CDR3 sequences, just under 70% detected once. Sequencing was done on a sample of sorted CD4+, CD8+, or CD8+CD57+ T cells (not recorded which) from PBMCs. These receptors all stem from a human donor in good health, serving as a control.

This clonotype was detected only once. This chain links TRBV4-1 with TRBJ1-2, with TRBD1 identical over 11 bases. V was clipped by 0 bases and J by 4 bases; unmatched bases: 7. Germline assignment: CDR1 MGHRA and CDR2 YSYEKL. The CDR3 is made up of 17 amino acids. The CDR3 DNA sequence: TGCGCCAGCAGCCAAGATCCTCGGACAGGGGGCTTCTATGGCTACACCTTC. Its protein product is CASSQDPRTGGFYGYTF.

CDR3 DNA sequence: TGTGCCAGCAGCCTCACAGGGGGGGAGGACACTGAAGCTTTCTTT. Protein sequence: CASSLTGGEDTEAFF. The rearrangement links TRBV7-2 to TRBJ1-1, with TRBD1 matching 8 bases. The J segment lost 3 bases and the V segment lost 5 bases, leaving 8 bases of the junction unmatched. The CDR3 totals 15 residues. CDR1 is SGHTA, CDR2 FQGNSA, per germline.

Comments on this clonotype: Because the CDR3's place on the DNA is in doubt, the DNA is left out and the CDR3 is given as listed by TCRdb. This sequence joins TRBV7-2 and TRBJ1-2. The CDR3 sequence runs 14 residues, both termini included. Per the germline V gene, CDR1 is SGHTA and CDR2 is FQGNSA. The chain's CDR3 is CASSLGPDNQYFGF.

The chain has TRBV10-3 and TRBJ1-2, with 7 bases lining up with TRBD1. Germline V gives CDR1 ENHRY, CDR2 SYGVKD. Unmatched junction bases numbered 11, after V lost 6 bases and J lost 4 bases. CDR3 size: 15 residues. Here the CDR3 DNA reads TGTGCCATCAGAATCCGGGACAGTATCACCTATGGCTACACCTTC. Translation: CAIRIRDSITYGYTF.

The chain is built from TRBV19 and TRBJ2-6; D remains ambiguous. This CDR3 is 14 amino acids long. Germline assignment: CDR1 LNHDA and CDR2 SQIVND (reference sequence). V lost 5 bases and J 4 bases, leaving 9 bases between the germline ends. CDR3 sequence reads: CASSALPGANVLTF. The CDR3 DNA is TGTGCCAGTAGTGCGCTTCCAGGGGCCAACGTCCTGACTTTC.

This clonotype was detected many times. V is TRBV19 and J is TRBJ2-4; possibly TRBD2 for D (7 bases). This CDR3 has 13 residues. Germline assignment: CDR1 LNHDA and CDR2 SQIVND (reference sequence). V gave up 9 bases and J gave up 9 bases, with 18 bases separating them. CDR3 bases: TGTGCCAGCCTCGAGGGGGGGGGGCGCATTCAGTACTTC. Translating gives CASLEGGGRIQYF. Variable domain in full (rest from reference TRBV19 and TRBJ2-4): DGGITQSPKYLFRKEGQNVTLSCEQNLNHDAMYWYRQDPGQGLRLIYYSQIVNDFQKGDIAEGYSVSREKKESFPLTVTSAQKNPTAFYLCASLEGGGRIQYFGAGTRLSVL.

This clonotype occurred many times. J is TRBJ2-5 and V is TRBV4-1; 7 bases match TRBD2. J lost 2 bases, V lost 0 bases, and 12 bases had no gene match. CDR1 MGHRA and CDR2 YSYEKL come from the germline V gene. CDR3 length: 18 residues. The CDR3 protein is CASSQDRFWGGNQETQYF. DNA of the CDR3: TGCGCCAGCAGCCAAGATAGGTTTTGGGGGGGGAATCAAGAGACCCAGTACTTC.

Ten or more counts support this clonotype. The V and J genes are TRBV6-6 and TRBJ2-7, with 9 bases that match TRBD1. CDR1 MNHNY and CDR2 SVGAGI come from the germline V gene (reference sequence). J was trimmed by 0 bases and V by 6 bases; bases with no gene match: 9. CDR3 length: 16 amino acids. In DNA form, the CDR3 reads TGTGCCAGCAGCAGGCCCGGGACAGGGACCTCCTACGAGCAGTACTTC. This encodes CASSRPGTGTSYEQYF.

Here the CDR3 reads CSASDFGSVGELFF. The CDR3 DNA is TGCAGTGCTAGCGATTTTGGCTCGGTCGGGGAGCTGTTTTTT. The J gene is TRBJ2-2, the V gene TRBV20-1; D is unclear. This CDR3 has 14 amino acids. Trimming pared 3 bases from V and 7 bases from J, leaving 15 bases between. Germline V gene sequence: CDR1 DFQATT, CDR2 SNEGSKA (reference sequence).

The V gene is TRBV10-3, the J gene TRBJ1-1, with a weak D call TRBD1 (5 bases). Germline V CDR1 and CDR2: ENHRY, SYGVKD. The CDR3 covers 13 residues. The V end was cut by 7 bases, the J end by 3 bases, with 12 bases between. The CDR3 DNA sequence: TGTGCCATCAAGGGGCCCGAGGACACTGAAGCTTTCTTT. Translation: CAIKGPEDTEAFF.

At least ten counts were recorded for this clonotype. The rearrangement uses TRBV7-2 and TRBJ1-4; D is undetermined. CDR1 is SGHTA and CDR2 is FQGNSA in the germline V gene. Trimming cost V 4 bases and J 7 bases, with 19 bases left between them. The CDR3 is made up of 16 amino acids. DNA for the CDR3: TGTGCCAGCAGCTCCGTGGGTGGGCCATCTGGTGAAAAACTGTTTTTT. This translates into CASSSVGGPSGEKLFF. Filled out from reference TRBV7-2 and TRBJ1-4, the complete variable domain reads GAGVSQSPSNKVTEKGKDVELRCDPISGHTALYWYRQSLGQGLEFLIYFQGNSAPDKSGLPSDRFSAERTGGSVSTLTIQRTQQEDSAVYLCASSSVGGPSGEKLFFGSGTQLSVL.

This clonotype was counted once. J is TRBJ2-3 and V is TRBV12-3 or TRBV12-4, with no clear D. The CDR3 covers 14 residues. Trimming cost V 6 bases and J 1 base, with 11 bases left between them. Written as DNA, the CDR3 is TGTGCCAGCAGGCCTCAGAGAGGCACAGATACGCAGTATTTT. This sequence encodes CASRPQRGTDTQYF.

CDR3 sequence reads: CASSPGTGDLALAQYF. The CDR3 DNA reads TGTGCCAGCAGCCCAGGAACCGGGGACCTAGCCTTGGCGCAGTATTTT. The chain recombines TRBV9 with TRBJ2-3; either TRBD1 or TRBD2 may supply D (5 bases each). CDR1 SGDLS and CDR2 YYNGEE come from the germline V gene. The V gene lost 4 bases and the J gene lost 10 bases, with 25 bases spanning the gap. CDR3 size: 16 residues.

The J gene is TRBJ2-5, the V gene TRBV5-1; D not resolved. The V and J ends lost 0 bases and 0 bases respectively, with 12 bases between them. In germline, CDR1 is SGHRS, CDR2 YFSETQ. This CDR3 is built from 16 residues. The CDR3 DNA is TGCGCCAGCAGCTTGGCACCTACTTCTCACCAAGAGACCCAGTACTTC. Translating it yields CASSLAPTSHQETQYF.

The chain combines TRBV10-3 with TRBJ1-2, with D tentatively TRBD1 (6 bases). CDR3 length: 13 amino acids. Germline lookup yields CDR1 ENHRY and CDR2 SYGVKD. V was clipped by 2 bases and J by 8 bases, with 12 bases between them. Here the CDR3 DNA reads TGTGCCATCAGTGAGCAGGGGCTCGCGGGCTACACCTTC. The encoded protein is CAISEQGLAGYTF.

This chain joins TRBV11-3 and TRBJ1-1, with a weak D call TRBD1 (5 bases). The germline V gene encodes CDR1 SGHNT and CDR2 YENEEA. CDR3 length: 17 amino acids. V lost 5 bases and J lost 1, with 20 bases in between. This CDR3 reads CASSPLCGGATNTEAFF. CDR3 in DNA: TGTGCCAGCAGCCCTTTGTGCGGCGGGGCCACGAACACTGAAGCTTTCTTT.

This clonotype has more than one count but fewer than ten. As DNA, the CDR3 is TGTGCCTGGAGCCGTAAGGGAGGTTTTGAAAAACTGTTTTTT. Encoded protein: CAWSRKGGFEKLFF. The gene calls are TRBV30 and TRBJ1-4, with D hard to call. Germline lookup yields CDR1 GTSNPN and CDR2 SVGIG (reference sequence). Trimming pared 3 bases from V and 7 bases from J, leaving 15 bases between. The CDR3 consists of 14 residues.